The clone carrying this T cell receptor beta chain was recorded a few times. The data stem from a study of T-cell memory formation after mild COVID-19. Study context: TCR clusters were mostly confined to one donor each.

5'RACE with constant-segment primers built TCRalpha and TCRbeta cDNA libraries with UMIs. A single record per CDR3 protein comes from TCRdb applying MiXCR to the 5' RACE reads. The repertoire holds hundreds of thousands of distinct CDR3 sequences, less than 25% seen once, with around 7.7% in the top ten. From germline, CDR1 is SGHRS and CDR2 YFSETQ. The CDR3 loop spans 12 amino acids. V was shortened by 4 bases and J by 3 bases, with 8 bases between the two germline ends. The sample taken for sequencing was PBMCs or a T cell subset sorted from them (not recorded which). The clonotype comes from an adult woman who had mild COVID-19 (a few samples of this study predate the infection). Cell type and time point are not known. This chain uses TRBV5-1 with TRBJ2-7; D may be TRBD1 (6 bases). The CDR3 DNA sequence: TGCGCCAGCAGCGGGGACAACTACGAGCAGTACTTC. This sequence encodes CASSGDNYEQYF.